The clone carrying this T cell receptor (beta chain) occurred a few times. Sample-barcoded 5' priming and a J-beta primer mix drove a second PCR of roughly 6 to 12 cycles. TCRdb used MiXCR to reprocess the 5' RACE reads, holding one entry per CDR3 protein. The sample contains about 500,000 distinct CDR3 sequences, 24% of which appear only once. The data were obtained in a study of blood T cells in healthy people across ages. Isolation yielded PBMCs, at least 7 million per sample, in every case. There were at least 5.5 micrograms of total RNA extracted from every sample. These records were also assigned to another study, of T cells of mothers and their children.

Sequenced: blood. The sequence derives from a boy between 10 and 17 years old in good health.

Here the CDR3 reads CASSSIGGSGANVLTF. CDR3 sequence (DNA): TGTGCCAGCAGCTCCATCGGGGGCTCTGGGGCCAACGTCCTGACTTTC. The V call is TRBV11-2, the J call TRBJ2-6; D perhaps matches TRBD2 (6 bases). The CDR3 spans 16 residues. Germline-derived CDR1 and CDR2 are SGHAT and FQNNGV. Trimming removed 4 bases at V and 0 bases at J, with 10 bases between.